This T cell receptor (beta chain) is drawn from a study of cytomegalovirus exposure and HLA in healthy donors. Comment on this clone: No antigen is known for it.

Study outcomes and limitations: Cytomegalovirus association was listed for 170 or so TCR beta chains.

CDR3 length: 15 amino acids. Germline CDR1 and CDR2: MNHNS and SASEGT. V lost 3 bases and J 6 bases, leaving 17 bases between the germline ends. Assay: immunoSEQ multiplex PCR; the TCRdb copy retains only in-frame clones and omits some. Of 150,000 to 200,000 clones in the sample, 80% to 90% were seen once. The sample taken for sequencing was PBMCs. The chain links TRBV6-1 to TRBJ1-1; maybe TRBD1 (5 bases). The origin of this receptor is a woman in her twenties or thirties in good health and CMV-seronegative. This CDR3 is CASSEGPEGVPEAFF. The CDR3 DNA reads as TGTGCCAGCAGTGAGGGGCCGGAGGGAGTGCCTGAAGCTTTCTTT.